The TCR beta chain described here comes from a study of monozygotic twins with inflammatory bowel disease. Study conclusions and caveats: Repertoire similarity did not separate concordant from discordant twins, possibly from limited power.

Of note for this clonotype: As yet, its antigen is unknown.

Every sample had its cDNA made across eight separate reactions. TCRdb reprocessed the 5' RACE reads, keeping one entry per CDR3 protein, no DNA. Its listing shows about 160,000 distinct CDR3 sequences. The germline gives CDR1 KGHSH, CDR2 LQKENI. This CDR3 is built from 15 residues. The chain is built from TRBV18 and TRBJ1-1. The origin of this receptor is a human donor with ulcerative colitis or Crohn's disease, or a healthy co-twin of an affected twin (not recorded which). Sequenced sample: blood. The CDR3 sequence is CASSPPGGMNTEAFF.